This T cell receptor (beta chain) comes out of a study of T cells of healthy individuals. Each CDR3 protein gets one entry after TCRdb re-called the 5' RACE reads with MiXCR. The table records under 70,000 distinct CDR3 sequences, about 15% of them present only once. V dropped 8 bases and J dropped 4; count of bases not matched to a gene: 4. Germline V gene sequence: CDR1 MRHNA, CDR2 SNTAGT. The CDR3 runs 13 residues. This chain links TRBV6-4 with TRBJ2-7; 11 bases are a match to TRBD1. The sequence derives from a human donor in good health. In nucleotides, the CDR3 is TGTGCCAGCCAAGGACAGGGGGCGTACGAGCAGTACTTC. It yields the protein CASQGQGAYEQYF.